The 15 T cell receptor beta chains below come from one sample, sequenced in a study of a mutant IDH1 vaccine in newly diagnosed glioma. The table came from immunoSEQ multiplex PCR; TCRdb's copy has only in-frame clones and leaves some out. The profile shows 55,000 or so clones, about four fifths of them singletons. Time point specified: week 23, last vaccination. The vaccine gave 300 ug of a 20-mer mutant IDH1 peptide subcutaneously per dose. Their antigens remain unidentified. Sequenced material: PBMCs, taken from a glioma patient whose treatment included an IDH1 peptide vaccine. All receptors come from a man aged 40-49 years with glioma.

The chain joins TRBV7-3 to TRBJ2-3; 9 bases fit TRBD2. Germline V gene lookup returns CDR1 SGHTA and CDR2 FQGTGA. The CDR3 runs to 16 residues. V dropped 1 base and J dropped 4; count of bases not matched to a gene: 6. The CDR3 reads CASSLMGSGGADTQYF. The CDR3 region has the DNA TGTGCCAGCAGCTTAATGGGTAGCGGGGGCGCAGATACGCAGTATTTT.

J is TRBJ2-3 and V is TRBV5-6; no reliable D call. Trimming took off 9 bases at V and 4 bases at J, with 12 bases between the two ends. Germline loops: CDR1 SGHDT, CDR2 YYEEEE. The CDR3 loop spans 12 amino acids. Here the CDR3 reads CATRGNSDTQYF. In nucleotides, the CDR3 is TGTGCCACTCGAGGCAATTCAGATACGCAGTATTTT.

For the CDR3, the DNA is TGTGCCAGCAGCCCAGAGAATCAACAGCCCCAGCATTTT. Residues: CASSPENQQPQHF. The chain employs TRBV2 and TRBJ1-5; no clear D. This CDR3 is built from 13 residues. V was pared by 6 bases and J by 7 bases, with 13 bases between. Per the germline V gene, CDR1 is SNHLY and CDR2 is FYNNEI.

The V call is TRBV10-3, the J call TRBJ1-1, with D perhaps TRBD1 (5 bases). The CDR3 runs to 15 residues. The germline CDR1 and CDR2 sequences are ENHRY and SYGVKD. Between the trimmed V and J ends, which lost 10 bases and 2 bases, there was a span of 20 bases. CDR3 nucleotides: TGTGCCACCCGGGGCGGGTCTGGGGAAAACACTGAAGCTTTCTTT. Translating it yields CATRGGSGENTEAFF.

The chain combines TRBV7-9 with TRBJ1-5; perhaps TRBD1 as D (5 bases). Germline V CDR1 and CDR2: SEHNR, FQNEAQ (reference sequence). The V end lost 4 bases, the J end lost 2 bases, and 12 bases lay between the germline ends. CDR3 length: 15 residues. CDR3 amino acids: CASSSPAGGNQPQHF. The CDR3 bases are TGTGCCAGCAGCTCACCCGCGGGGGGCAATCAGCCCCAGCATTTT. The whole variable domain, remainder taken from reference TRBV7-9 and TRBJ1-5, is DTGVSQNPRHKITKRGQNVTFRCDPISEHNRLYWYRQTLGQGPEFLTYFQNEAQLEKSRLLSDRFSAERPKGSFSTLEIQRTEQGDSAMYLCASSSPAGGNQPQHFGDGTRLSIL.

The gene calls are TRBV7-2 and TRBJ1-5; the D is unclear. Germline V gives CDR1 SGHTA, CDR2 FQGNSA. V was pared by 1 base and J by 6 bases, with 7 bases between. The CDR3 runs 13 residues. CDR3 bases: TGTGCCAGCAGCTTAGAAGGGTTTCAGCCCCAGCATTTT. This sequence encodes CASSLEGFQPQHF.

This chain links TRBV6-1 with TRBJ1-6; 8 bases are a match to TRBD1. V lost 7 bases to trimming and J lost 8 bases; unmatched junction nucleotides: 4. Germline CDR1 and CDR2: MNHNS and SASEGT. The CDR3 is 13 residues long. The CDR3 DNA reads TGTGCCAGCAAGGACAGGGTCGATTCACCCCTCCACTTT. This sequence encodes CASKDRVDSPLHF.

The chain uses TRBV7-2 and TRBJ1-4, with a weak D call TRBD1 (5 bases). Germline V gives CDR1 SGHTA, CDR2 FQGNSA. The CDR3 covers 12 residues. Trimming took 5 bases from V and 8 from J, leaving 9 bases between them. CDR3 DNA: TGTGCCAGCAGCCGTGGGGCGGAAAAACTGTTTTTT. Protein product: CASSRGAEKLFF.

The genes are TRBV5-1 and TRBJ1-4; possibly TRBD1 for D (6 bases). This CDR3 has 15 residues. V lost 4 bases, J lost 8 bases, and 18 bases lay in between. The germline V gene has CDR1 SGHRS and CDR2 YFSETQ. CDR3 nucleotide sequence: TGCGCCAGCAGCACGCTAGGGGGGCGGCTCGAAAAACTGTTTTTT. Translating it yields CASSTLGGRLEKLFF. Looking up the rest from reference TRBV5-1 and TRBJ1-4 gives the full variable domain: KAGVTQTPRYLIKTRGQQVTLSCSPISGHRSVSWYQQTPGQGLQFLFEYFSETQRNKGNFPGRFSGRQFSNSRSEMNVSTLELGDSALYLCASSTLGGRLEKLFFGSGTQLSVL.

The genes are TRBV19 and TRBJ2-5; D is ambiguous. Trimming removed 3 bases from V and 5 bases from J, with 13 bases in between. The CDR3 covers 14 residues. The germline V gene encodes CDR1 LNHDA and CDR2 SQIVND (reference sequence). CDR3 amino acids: CASSMVSRTETQYF. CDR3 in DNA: TGTGCCAGTAGTATGGTCTCACGCACCGAGACCCAGTACTTC.

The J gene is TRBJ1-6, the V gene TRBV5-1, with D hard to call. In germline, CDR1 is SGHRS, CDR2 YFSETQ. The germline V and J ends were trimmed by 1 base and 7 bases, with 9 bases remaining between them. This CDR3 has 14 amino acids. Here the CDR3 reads CASSLNLGNSPLHF. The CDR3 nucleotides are TGCGCCAGCAGCTTGAATTTGGGGAATTCACCCCTCCACTTT.

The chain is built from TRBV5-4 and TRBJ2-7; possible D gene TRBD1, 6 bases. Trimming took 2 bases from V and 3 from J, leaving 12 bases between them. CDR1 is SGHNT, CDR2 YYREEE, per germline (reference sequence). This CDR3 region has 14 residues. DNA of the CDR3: TGTGCCAGCAGCTTCCCCGGGACAAGCTACGAGCAGTACTTC. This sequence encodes CASSFPGTSYEQYF.

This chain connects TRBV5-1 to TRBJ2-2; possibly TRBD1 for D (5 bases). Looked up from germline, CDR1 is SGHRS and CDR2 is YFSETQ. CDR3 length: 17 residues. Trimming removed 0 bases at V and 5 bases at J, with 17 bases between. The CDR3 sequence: CASSLEGNHIITGELFF. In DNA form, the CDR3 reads TGCGCCAGCAGCTTGGAGGGGAACCATATTATTACCGGGGAGCTGTTTTTT.

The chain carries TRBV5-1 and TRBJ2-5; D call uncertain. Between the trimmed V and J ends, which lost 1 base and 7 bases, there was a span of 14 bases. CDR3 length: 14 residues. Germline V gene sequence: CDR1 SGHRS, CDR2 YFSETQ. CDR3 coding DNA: TGCGCCAGCAGCTTGTTAGATCCCTCGGGGACCCAGTACTTC. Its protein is CASSLLDPSGTQYF.

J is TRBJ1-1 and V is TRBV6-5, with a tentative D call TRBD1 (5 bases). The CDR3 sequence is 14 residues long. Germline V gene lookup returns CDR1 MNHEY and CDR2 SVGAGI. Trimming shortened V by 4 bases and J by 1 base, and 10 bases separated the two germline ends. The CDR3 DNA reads TGTGCCAGCAGTTCTAGTGGGACGAACACTGAAGCTTTCTTT. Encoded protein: CASSSSGTNTEAFF.